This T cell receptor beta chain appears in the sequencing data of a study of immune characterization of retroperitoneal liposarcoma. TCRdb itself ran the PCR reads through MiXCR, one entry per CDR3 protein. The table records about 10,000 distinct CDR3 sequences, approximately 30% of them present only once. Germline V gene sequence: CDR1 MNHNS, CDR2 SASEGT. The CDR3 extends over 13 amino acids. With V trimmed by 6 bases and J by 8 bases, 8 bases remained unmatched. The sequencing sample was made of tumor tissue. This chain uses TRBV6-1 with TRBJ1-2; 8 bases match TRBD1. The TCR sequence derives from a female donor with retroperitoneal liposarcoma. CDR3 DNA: TGTGCCAGCAGGACGACAGGGGAGATAGGCTACACCTTC. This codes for CASRTTGEIGYTF.